The 28 T cell receptor beta chains in this list originate from one sample, sequenced in a study of identical twins. Using its own MiXCR run on the 5' RACE reads, TCRdb lists one record per CDR3 protein. The sample contains hundreds of thousands of distinct CDR3 sequences, 8% to 9% of which appear only once. The same sample was also studied in work on yellow fever vaccine responses in identical twins.

The material sequenced was PBMCs. All receptors come from a woman aged 18 to 35 in good health.

This clonotype was observed a handful of times. V is TRBV5-4 and J is TRBJ1-2, with unresolved D. The CDR3 is 13 residues long. The V and J ends lost 0 bases and 3 bases respectively, with 6 bases between them. Germline CDR1 SGHNT, CDR2 YYREEE (reference sequence). The CDR3 DNA reads TGTGCCAGCAGCTTGGACTCAGACTATGGCTACACCTTC. Its translation: CASSLDSDYGYTF. The full variable domain, in which reference TRBV5-4 and TRBJ1-2 provide the parts outside the CDR3, is ETGVTQSPTHLIKTRGQQVTLRCSSQSGHNTVSWYQQALGQGPQFIFQYYREEENGRGNFPPRFSGLQFPNYSSELNVNALELDDSALYLCASSLDSDYGYTFGSGTRLTVV.

This clonotype was seen ten or more times. The chain has TRBV12-3 or TRBV12-4 and TRBJ2-7; D ambiguous. This CDR3 contains 14 residues. Trimming took off 6 bases at V and 3 bases at J, with 15 bases between the two ends. CDR3 residues: CASRVQGSLYEQYF. Written as DNA, the CDR3 is TGTGCCAGCAGGGTTCAAGGTAGCCTCTACGAGCAGTACTTC.

This clonotype was picked up a small number of times. The genes are TRBV12-3 or TRBV12-4 and TRBJ1-2; tentatively, D is TRBD1 (5 bases). CDR3 length: 10 residues. Deletions cut 8 bases from V and 8 bases from J, with 9 bases between. This CDR3 reads CASERGGYTF. In DNA, the CDR3 is TGTGCCAGCGAAAGGGGAGGCTACACCTTC.

This chain joins TRBV10-3 and TRBJ2-7, with 7 positions matching TRBD1. This CDR3 has 14 residues. From germline, CDR1 is ENHRY and CDR2 SYGVKD. The V and J ends lost 5 bases and 2 bases, in that order; junction bases with no gene match: 6. The CDR3 protein is CAISQGQEAYEQYF. The CDR3 DNA is TGTGCCATCAGTCAAGGACAGGAAGCCTACGAGCAGTACTTC.

This chain uses TRBV5-1 with TRBJ2-1; TRBD2 matches 14 bases. The V segment lost 3 bases and the J segment 0 bases; nucleotides outside the gene matches: 5. The CDR3 is 18 amino acids. Germline CDR1 and CDR2: SGHRS and YFSETQ. The CDR3 region has the DNA TGCGCCAGCAGCTCAGGACTAGCGGGGGGCCGCTCCTACAATGAGCAGTTCTTC. It yields the protein CASSSGLAGGRSYNEQFF.

The rearrangement uses TRBV5-1 and TRBJ2-1; possibly TRBD2 for D (6 bases). Trimming took off 4 bases at V and 5 bases at J, with 13 bases between the two ends. The germline CDR1 and CDR2 sequences are SGHRS and YFSETQ. The CDR3 contains 14 residues. The CDR3 sequence is CASSRRRADNEQFF. DNA for the CDR3: TGCGCCAGCAGCCGGAGGAGGGCGGACAATGAGCAGTTCTTC.

V is TRBV3-1 and J is TRBJ2-3; 8 bases map to TRBD2. This CDR3 spans 16 amino acids. The germline CDR1 and CDR2 sequences are LGHDT and YNNKEL (reference sequence). The J segment lost 5 bases and the V segment lost 2 bases, leaving 9 bases of the junction unmatched. For the CDR3, the DNA is TGTGCCAGCAGCCAACTCTTTGGGACTAGTAAAGATACGCAGTATTTT. As protein: CASSQLFGTSKDTQYF.

Only a few counts were recorded for this clonotype. In nucleotides, the CDR3 is TGCGCCAGCAGCCAAGCATGGAAGGGATTTATTAGTGACACCGGGGAGCTGTTTTTT. It is translated as CASSQAWKGFISDTGELFF. The chain combines TRBV4-3 with TRBJ2-2; D gene ambiguous. Germline V gene lookup returns CDR1 LGHNA and CDR2 YSLEER. Trimming left V 1 base short and J 3 bases short, with 21 bases between. CDR3 length equals 19 residues.

This clonotype has only a few counts. The chain links TRBV4-1 to TRBJ1-2, with 7 bases lining up with TRBD1. This CDR3 contains 16 residues. CDR1 and CDR2 (germline): MGHRA, YSYEKL. V lost 1 base to trimming and J lost 6 bases; unmatched junction nucleotides: 11. CDR3 in amino acids: CASSQAPPGQLDGYTF. The DNA of the CDR3 is TGCGCCAGCAGCCAAGCTCCACCGGGACAGTTGGATGGCTACACCTTC.

This clonotype has a count of ten or more. The V call is TRBV29-1, the J call TRBJ2-3; maybe TRBD2 (5 bases). The germline V and J ends were trimmed by 2 bases and 1 base, with 13 bases remaining between them. This CDR3 spans 15 amino acids. Germline V gives CDR1 SQVTM, CDR2 ANQGSEA. The CDR3, as DNA: TGCAGCGTTGAATCCCTAGCTCGACGCACAGATACGCAGTATTTT. Amino acids: CSVESLARRTDTQYF.

This chain links TRBV27 with TRBJ2-7; D not resolved. The CDR3 runs 14 residues. The germline V gene encodes CDR1 MNHEY and CDR2 SMNVEV (reference sequence). Deletions cut 2 bases from V and 2 bases from J, with 10 bases between. The CDR3 loop reads CASSLLAAPYEQYF. CDR3 sequence (DNA): TGTGCCAGCAGTTTACTCGCAGCCCCCTACGAGCAGTACTTC.

The DNA for the CDR3 is TGCGCCAGCAGATCGACAGGGGGGGCTACCCCCTCGGGCAGCCGGTTTGGTACAGATACGCAGTATTTT. This translates into CASRSTGGATPSGSRFGTDTQYF. The rearrangement joins TRBV5-1 to TRBJ2-3; 9 bases line up with TRBD1. The CDR3 contains 23 residues. Germline V CDR1 and CDR2: SGHRS, YFSETQ. V lost 5 bases and J lost 3; bases outside the gene matches: 31.

The chain couples TRBV3-1 to TRBJ2-5, with D perhaps TRBD2 (5 bases). This CDR3 is 14 amino acids long. V was trimmed by 1 base and J by 4 bases, leaving 10 bases between them. CDR1 is LGHDT and CDR2 is YNNKEL in the germline V gene (reference sequence). CDR3 coding DNA: TGTGCCAGCAGCCAAGCTAAGACTACAGAGACCCAGTACTTC. Protein sequence: CASSQAKTTETQYF.

This clonotype was recorded many times. The V and J genes are TRBV29-1 and TRBJ2-3, with D perhaps matching TRBD2 (6 bases). The CDR3 has 13 residues. V lost 7 bases and J 2 bases, leaving 13 bases between the germline ends. The V gene's germline CDR1 is SQVTM and CDR2 ANQGSEA. The CDR3 is CSAGDGLTDTQYF. In nucleotides, the CDR3 is TGCAGCGCGGGGGACGGACTCACAGATACGCAGTATTTT.

V and J are TRBV12-3 or TRBV12-4 and TRBJ2-3; no reliable D call. The CDR3 runs to 16 residues. V was pared by 5 bases and J by 0 bases, with 15 bases between. The CDR3 protein is CASSPPRTASTDTQYF. The CDR3 nucleotides are TGTGCCAGCAGTCCCCCTCGGACGGCTAGCACAGATACGCAGTATTTT.

This clonotype was observed a few times. The chain joins TRBV15 to TRBJ2-7, with 9 bases fitting TRBD2. This CDR3 has 14 residues. Trimming at V came to 1 base and at J to 6 bases, leaving 4 bases not matched to a gene. In germline, CDR1 is LNHNV, CDR2 YYDKDF (reference sequence). CDR3 in DNA: TGTGCCACCAGCAGAGCTAGCGGGACCCCCGAGCAGTACTTC. It codes for CATSRASGTPEQYF.

This rearrangement joins TRBV7-9 to TRBJ2-2, with D unresolved. Germline loops: CDR1 SEHNR, CDR2 FQNEAQ (reference sequence). The CDR3 loop spans 14 amino acids. The V and J ends lost 4 bases and 6 bases respectively, with 12 bases between them. CDR3: CASSSPTYAGELFF. DNA for the CDR3: TGTGCCAGCAGCTCCCCCACGTACGCCGGGGAGCTGTTTTTT.

This clonotype was seen a few times. The CDR3 DNA reads TGTGCCATCAGTGCGGCGGACAGGGGCGGGGGTGAGCAGTTCTTC. The encoded protein is CAISAADRGGGEQFF. This rearrangement joins TRBV10-3 to TRBJ2-1, with 9 bases that match TRBD1. The CDR3 covers 15 residues. Trimming cost V 4 bases and J 9 bases; bases outside gene matches: 10. Germline assignment: CDR1 ENHRY and CDR2 SYGVKD.

V usage is TRBV4-3 and J usage is TRBJ2-1, with TRBD2 matching 11 bases. Trimming took 2 bases from V and 0 from J; bases not matched to a gene: 9. Germline CDR1 is LGHNA and CDR2 is YSLEER. This CDR3 region has 19 residues. CDR3 in DNA: TGCGCCAGCAGCCAACCCCGGGGACTAGCGGAACTCTCCTACAATGAGCAGTTCTTC. This encodes CASSQPRGLAELSYNEQFF.

This clonotype was observed a few times. The chain has TRBV27 and TRBJ1-5; 10 positions match TRBD1. Germline V CDR1 and CDR2: MNHEY, SMNVEV (reference sequence). V gave up 2 bases and J gave up 7 bases; unmatched junction bases: 2. The CDR3 spans 14 residues. The CDR3 nucleotides read TGTGCCAGCAGTTTAGAGACAGGGGGCCAGCCCCAGCATTTT. Its translation is CASSLETGGQPQHF.

The sample holds a few counts of this clonotype. The chain uses TRBV12-3 or TRBV12-4 and TRBJ2-1, with D possibly matching TRBD2 (7 bases). Deletions cut 4 bases from V and 3 bases from J, with 16 bases between. This CDR3 is built from 16 residues. The CDR3 here is CASSYREGVVYNEQFF. The CDR3 DNA sequence: TGTGCCAGCAGTTACAGGGAGGGGGTGGTCTACAATGAGCAGTTCTTC.

This clonotype was detected only a few times. The gene calls are TRBV20-1 and TRBJ2-7, with 7 bases fitting TRBD1. V was pared by 5 bases and J by 3 bases, with 7 bases of the junction left unmatched. CDR1 and CDR2 from the germline V gene are DFQATT and SNEGSKA (reference sequence). The CDR3 is 13 residues long. The CDR3 loop reads CSAQDRAIYEQYF. The CDR3 DNA sequence: TGCAGTGCTCAAGACAGGGCTATCTACGAGCAGTACTTC.

This clonotype was recorded a few times. The chain couples TRBV28 to TRBJ2-7, with D hard to call. V lost 7 bases and J lost 9, with 22 bases in between. The CDR3 runs 14 residues. CDR1 MDHEN and CDR2 SYDVKM come from the germline V gene. The CDR3 is CASTFSTASERQYF. Written as DNA, the CDR3 is TGTGCCAGCACTTTCTCGACGGCCTCCGAGCGGCAGTACTTC.

CDR3 DNA sequence: TGCGCCAGCAGCCCCGGACAGGGTGCCACTGAAGCTTTCTTT. It specifies CASSPGQGATEAFF. The chain has TRBV5-1 and TRBJ1-1; 8 bases are a match to TRBD1. V was pared by 4 bases and J by 4 bases, with 6 bases of the junction left unmatched. The CDR3 extends over 14 amino acids. Per the germline V gene, CDR1 is SGHRS and CDR2 is YFSETQ.

This clonotype has a handful of counts. The chain joins TRBV5-1 to TRBJ2-2; tentatively, D is TRBD2 (6 bases). Germline CDR1 SGHRS, CDR2 YFSETQ. The CDR3 is made up of 17 amino acids. Trimming stripped 4 bases from V and 7 bases from J, with 23 bases between. CDR3 DNA: TGCGCCAGCAGCCCGCGGGGCGTAGGAGATCGGGGCGGGGAGCTGTTTTTT. Its protein is CASSPRGVGDRGGELFF.

This clonotype has ten or more counts. V usage is TRBV7-8 and J usage is TRBJ2-2; TRBD1 might be the D (6 bases). Per the germline V gene, CDR1 is SGHVS and CDR2 is FQNEAQ. This CDR3 contains 14 residues. V lost 5 bases and J 1 base, leaving 8 bases between the germline ends. The CDR3 coding sequence is TGTGCCAGCAGCCAGACAGGGAACACCGGGGAGCTGTTTTTT. Residues: CASSQTGNTGELFF.

The V call is TRBV3-1, the J call TRBJ2-1, with a tentative D call TRBD1 (5 bases). The CDR3 sequence is 14 residues long. Germline V gene lookup returns CDR1 LGHDT and CDR2 YNNKEL (reference sequence). Trimming took off 1 base at V and 7 bases at J, with 11 bases between the two ends. CDR3 sequence reads: CASSQVPGKNEQFF. The CDR3 DNA sequence: TGTGCCAGCAGCCAAGTTCCAGGGAAGAATGAGCAGTTCTTC.

This clonotype was counted a few times. The chain is built from TRBV9 and TRBJ2-1, with D possibly matching TRBD2 (5 bases). V was pared by 3 bases and J by 8 bases, with 18 bases between. The CDR3 has 15 residues. Germline loops: CDR1 SGDLS, CDR2 YYNGEE. Written as DNA, the CDR3 is TGTGCCAGCAGCGGCGCGGGCCCCTCTCGAGATGAGCAGTTCTTC. Translated, it gives CASSGAGPSRDEQFF.